This TCR beta chain was identified in a study of blood T cell repertoires in COVID-19. Study overall: Sites in the United States, Italy and Spain provided acute and convalescent COVID-19 samples. From T cells, B-cell-depleted T cells, or PBMCs came the material, which was cDNA or gDNA.

This CDR3 spans 15 amino acids. Deletions cut 2 bases from V and 0 bases from J, with 11 bases between. Germline assignment: CDR1 SGHTA and CDR2 FQGNSA. TCRdb's copy holds only in-frame clones and misses some; the assay was immunoSEQ multiplex PCR. The sample yields about 99,000 clones, roughly 89% seen once. This sequence joins TRBV7-2 and TRBJ2-7; D uncertain. Specimen: peripheral blood. This sequence originates from a human donor in a cohort sampled during active COVID-19. CDR3 DNA: TGTGCCAGCAGCTTAAGCTGGGCCACCTCCTACGAGCAGTACTTC. It specifies CASSLSWATSYEQYF.